The clone carrying this T cell receptor beta chain has just a few counts. The sample is drawn from a study of T-cell reconstitution after alpha-beta-depleted transplantation in children. The CDR3 runs to 13 residues. The germline V gene has CDR1 DFQATT and CDR2 SNEGSKA (reference sequence). V was cut by 3 bases and J by 0 bases, with 6 bases left in between. Researchers prepared the TCRbeta library using unique molecular identifiers, the study reports. Using its own MiXCR run on the PCR reads, TCRdb lists one record per CDR3 protein. The table lists a few hundred thousand distinct CDR3 sequences, about 11% of them singletons.

This specimen was PBMCs from the stem cell graft donor, taken from the stem cell graft. This chain connects TRBV20-1 to TRBJ2-1, with no clear D. The source is a human donor who donated a stem cell graft to a child with acute myeloid leukemia. CDR3 region: CSASGYSYNEQFF. The CDR3 DNA follows: TGCAGTGCTAGCGGGTACTCCTACAATGAGCAGTTCTTC.